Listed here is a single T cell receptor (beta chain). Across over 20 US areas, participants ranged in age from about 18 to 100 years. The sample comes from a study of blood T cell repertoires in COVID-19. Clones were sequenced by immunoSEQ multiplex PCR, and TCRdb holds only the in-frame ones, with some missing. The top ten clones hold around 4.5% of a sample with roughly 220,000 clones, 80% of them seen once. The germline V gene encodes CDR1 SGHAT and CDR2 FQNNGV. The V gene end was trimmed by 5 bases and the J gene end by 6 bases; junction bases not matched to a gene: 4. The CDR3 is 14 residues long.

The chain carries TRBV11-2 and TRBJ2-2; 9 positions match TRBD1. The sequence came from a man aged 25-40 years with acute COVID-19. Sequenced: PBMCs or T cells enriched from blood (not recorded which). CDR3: CASSPQGAAGELFF. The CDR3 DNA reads TGTGCCAGCAGCCCACAGGGGGCGGCCGGGGAGCTGTTTTTT.